This entry describes one T cell receptor beta chain. No antigen is known for it. This entry comes from a study of monozygotic twins with cystic fibrosis. The method was immunoSEQ multiplex PCR; TCRdb's version includes in-frame clones alone and lacks a portion of them. This sample yields 18,000 or so clones, of which around 90% are seen a single time; approximately 1.4% belongs to the top ten. General observations from the study: Shared CDR3 numbers were not associated with age, concordance or severity. The repertoire was suggested to be naive-dominated, clonality median approximately 0.0098. J usage was most co-twin-similar in 8 of 16 pairs, V in 13. Unrelated CF individuals shared fewer identical clonotypes than monozygotic CF twins.

This sequence originates from a girl aged 2-15 years with cystic fibrosis. Specimen: blood.

DNA of the CDR3: TGTGCCAGCAGCTTTCAGGCAGTAACAGGAAAACTGTTTTTT. Protein product: CASSFQAVTGKLFF. This rearrangement joins TRBV7-6 to TRBJ1-4; TRBD1 is a possible D gene (5 bases). The CDR3 is 14 amino acids. The germline CDR1 and CDR2 sequences are SGHVS and FNYEAQ. V shed 3 bases and J shed 10 bases, with 15 bases lying between them.